This T cell receptor (beta chain) was sequenced in a study of shared clonotypes between healthy human individuals. Whole-study context: Aged between 18 and 49, the donors were two women and three men.

V was cut by 3 bases and J by 2 bases, with 10 bases left in between. The CDR3 has 14 residues. Germline-derived CDR1 and CDR2 are MDHEN and SYDVKM. Study observations and caveats: The diversity represented, both genetic and in exposure history, was limited by few donors. Researchers found naive subsets generally carried larger estimated richness than memory subsets.

Sequenced by immunoSEQ multiplex PCR; TCRdb stores in-frame clones only, minus some. The sample has about 120,000 clones, 68% seen once; the top ten hold under 25%. This clone was picked up many times. Antigen specificity is unknown. Sequenced sample: memory CD8+ T cells sorted from blood. As for subset: CD45RO+ cells pooled with CCR7-negative TemRA cells. The chain joins TRBV28 to TRBJ1-2; D gene ambiguous. The TCR was taken from a woman younger than 45 in good health. The CDR3 is CASSFAQNNYGYTF. The CDR3 nucleotides read TGTGCCAGCAGTTTTGCACAGAACAACTATGGCTACACCTTC.